This passage covers 26 T cell receptor beta chains from one sample sequenced in a study of cytomegalovirus exposure and HLA in healthy donors. Profiling relied on immunoSEQ multiplex PCR, and the TCRdb table lists in-frame clones only, not all of them. The sample has roughly 300,000 clones, 87% seen once; the top ten hold 0.95% to 1.5%. Sequencing used PBMCs. These receptors all stem from a woman aged 25 to 45 in good health and CMV-seropositive.

The gene calls are TRBV5-1 and TRBJ2-2; TRBD1 aligns across 9 bases. Unmatched junction bases numbered 11, after V lost 4 bases and J lost 1 base. The CDR3 covers 18 residues. Germline-derived CDR1 and CDR2 are SGHRS and YFSETQ. The CDR3 DNA reads TGCGCCAGCAGCCTATCGCCCAAGACAGGGGGGAACACCGGGGAGCTGTTTTTT. Its protein product is CASSLSPKTGGNTGELFF.

The V gene is TRBV11-2, the J gene TRBJ2-3; TRBD2 aligns across 9 bases. V shed 1 base, J shed 0 bases, and the junction held 2 bases outside the gene matches. Looked up from germline, CDR1 is SGHAT and CDR2 is FQNNGV. CDR3 length: 16 amino acids. CDR3 region: CASSLGLAGSTDTQYF. The CDR3, as DNA: TGTGCCAGCAGCTTAGGGCTAGCGGGGAGCACAGATACGCAGTATTTT.

This rearrangement joins TRBV4-2 to TRBJ2-7, with 9 bases that match TRBD1. V lost 0 bases, J lost 2 bases, and 2 bases stayed unmatched. CDR3 length: 15 amino acids. The germline V gene encodes CDR1 LGHNA and CDR2 YNFKEQ. This chain's CDR3 is CASSQEGQGTYEQYF. CDR3 nucleotides: TGTGCCAGCAGCCAAGAGGGACAGGGTACCTACGAGCAGTACTTC.

The rearrangement uses TRBV11-2 and TRBJ2-6, with D maybe TRBD2 (6 bases). This CDR3 comprises 15 residues. CDR1 is SGHAT and CDR2 is FQNNGV in the germline V gene. V lost 5 bases and J lost 2, with 10 bases in between. This CDR3 is CASSPPGAGANVLTF. As DNA, the CDR3 is TGTGCCAGCAGCCCCCCGGGAGCTGGGGCCAACGTCCTGACTTTC.

CDR3 nucleotides: TGTGCCAGCAGCTTAGCAGGTCGAGTCGGGAGGAGGACCGGGGAGCTGTTTTTT. Residues: CASSLAGRVGRRTGELFF. The rearrangement joins TRBV7-3 to TRBJ2-2, with 7 bases aligning to TRBD2. This CDR3 is 18 amino acids long. CDR1 SGHTA and CDR2 FQGTGA come from the germline V gene. The junction had 14 bases not matched to a gene; V was cut back by 2 bases and J by 5 bases.

The V gene is TRBV11-2, the J gene TRBJ2-7, with 11 bases that match TRBD2. The length of the CDR3 is 17 residues. J was trimmed by 7 bases and V by 1 base; bases with no gene match: 12. The germline V gene encodes CDR1 SGHAT and CDR2 FQNNGV. CDR3 coding DNA: TGTGCCAGCAGCTTAGGCGGGACTAGCGGAGGGCTCAGGGAGCAGTACTTC. Translating gives CASSLGGTSGGLREQYF.

The chain couples TRBV4-3 to TRBJ1-5; no reliable D call. Germline V CDR1 and CDR2: LGHNA, YSLEER. This CDR3 has 16 amino acids. Trimming cost V 0 bases and J 2 bases, with 11 bases left between them. CDR3 bases: TGCGCCAGCAGCCAAGATTTACGGGGAGGCAATCAGCCCCAGCATTTT. Protein product: CASSQDLRGGNQPQHF.

V is TRBV29-1 and J is TRBJ1-2; D ambiguous. The germline V gene has CDR1 SQVTM and CDR2 ANQGSEA. V was pared by 5 bases and J by 7 bases, with 17 bases between. The CDR3 runs to 13 residues. The CDR3 here is CSVFLGPRRGYTF. DNA for the CDR3: TGCAGCGTTTTCTTAGGCCCGCGTCGTGGCTACACCTTC.

The rearrangement joins TRBV7-9 to TRBJ1-5, with a tentative D call TRBD1 (6 bases). Germline loops: CDR1 SEHNR, CDR2 FQNEAQ (reference sequence). CDR3 length equals 15 residues. Trimming took 4 bases from V and 0 from J, leaving 10 bases between them. CDR3: CASSSRTDSNQPQHF. As DNA, the CDR3 is TGTGCCAGCAGCTCCCGGACAGATAGCAATCAGCCCCAGCATTTT. Looking up the rest from reference TRBV7-9 and TRBJ1-5 gives the full variable domain: DTGVSQNPRHKITKRGQNVTFRCDPISEHNRLYWYRQTLGQGPEFLTYFQNEAQLEKSRLLSDRFSAERPKGSFSTLEIQRTEQGDSAMYLCASSSRTDSNQPQHFGDGTRLSIL.

This chain uses TRBV5-6 with TRBJ2-7; D perhaps matches TRBD2 (6 bases). Trimming pared 4 bases from V and 2 bases from J, leaving 13 bases between. Germline V CDR1 and CDR2: SGHDT, YYEEEE. There are 14 residues in the CDR3. The CDR3 spells CASSPGGATYEQYF. The CDR3 coding sequence is TGTGCCAGCAGCCCCGGCGGGGCGACCTACGAGCAGTACTTC.

The rearrangement joins TRBV27 to TRBJ1-5; D is ambiguous. V lost 0 bases and J 2 bases, leaving 11 bases between the germline ends. The germline V gene has CDR1 MNHEY and CDR2 SMNVEV (reference sequence). CDR3 size: 16 residues. The CDR3 protein is CASSLSSSQGNQPQHF. CDR3 nucleotide sequence: TGTGCCAGCAGTTTATCATCTAGTCAGGGCAATCAGCCCCAGCATTTT.

The chain links TRBV13 to TRBJ2-3, with D unresolved. The germline CDR1 and CDR2 sequences are PRHDT and FYEKMQ (reference sequence). V lost 2 bases and J lost 1, with 4 bases in between. The CDR3 covers 13 residues. DNA of the CDR3: TGTGCCAGCAGCTTATATGGCACAGATACGCAGTATTTT. This codes for CASSLYGTDTQYF.

V and J are TRBV7-7 and TRBJ1-3; D is uncertain. The length of the CDR3 is 13 residues. CDR1 is SSHAT and CDR2 is FNYEAQ in the germline V gene (reference sequence). V lost 3 bases and J lost 3, with 6 bases in between. CDR3 residues: CASSFSIGNTIYF. For the CDR3, the DNA is TGTGCCAGCAGCTTCAGTATTGGAAACACCATATATTTT.

The chain recombines TRBV4-2 with TRBJ2-6; no clear D gene. Germline values: CDR1 LGHNA, CDR2 YNFKEQ. The CDR3 has 15 residues. V was cut by 0 bases and J by 1 base, with 4 bases left in between. CDR3 nucleotides: TGTGCCAGCAGCCAAGAGGCTTCTGGGGCCAACGTCCTGACTTTC. It translates to CASSQEASGANVLTF.

The chain combines TRBV4-1 with TRBJ1-3; D not resolved. The V end lost 4 bases, the J end lost 0 bases, and 13 bases lay between the germline ends. The V gene's germline CDR1 is MGHRA and CDR2 YSYEKL. The CDR3 has 16 residues. DNA for the CDR3: TGCGCCAGCAGCCGCGCAGGTCAGAACTCTGGAAACACCATATATTTT. Translating it yields CASSRAGQNSGNTIYF.

J is TRBJ2-7 and V is TRBV6-5; 10 positions match TRBD2. Per the germline V gene, CDR1 is MNHEY and CDR2 is SVGAGI. The ends lost 5 bases at V and 4 bases at J; junction bases unmatched: 8. CDR3 length: 15 amino acids. The CDR3 nucleotides are TGTGCCAGCAGTCAGCCGGGACTAGCGCAATACGAGCAGTACTTC. Translating gives CASSQPGLAQYEQYF.

V and J are TRBV6-5 and TRBJ1-1; a weak D match, TRBD1 (5 bases). The V gene's germline CDR1 is MNHEY and CDR2 SVGAGI. The ends were cut back, 2 bases at V and 3 bases at J, with 13 bases in the middle. The CDR3 contains 15 residues. The CDR3 sequence: CASSYGAGRHTEAFF. The CDR3 region has the DNA TGTGCCAGCAGTTACGGGGCAGGGCGACACACTGAAGCTTTCTTT.

DNA for the CDR3: TGTGCCAGTAGCTCTGAGTTTGGTGGGCATCAGCCCCAGCATTTT. It codes for CASSSEFGGHQPQHF. This sequence joins TRBV19 and TRBJ1-5; no firm D call. The V gene's germline CDR1 is LNHDA and CDR2 SQIVND (reference sequence). The CDR3 covers 15 residues. Trimming pared 6 bases from V and 5 bases from J, leaving 17 bases between.

The V and J genes are TRBV7-2 and TRBJ2-7; D gene unclear. Deletions cut 5 bases from V and 1 base from J, with 6 bases between. CDR3 length equals 12 residues. The germline V gene encodes CDR1 SGHTA and CDR2 FQGNSA. The CDR3 sequence is CASSQTSYEQYF. In nucleotides, the CDR3 is TGTGCCAGCAGCCAGACATCCTACGAGCAGTACTTC.

The chain employs TRBV2 and TRBJ2-7; the D call may be TRBD1 or TRBD2 (5 bases each). V gave up 6 bases and J gave up 4 bases, with 16 bases separating them. This CDR3 contains 14 residues. Germline V gives CDR1 SNHLY, CDR2 FYNNEI. Here the CDR3 reads CASSPRGTLYEQYF. In DNA, the CDR3 is TGTGCCAGCAGCCCCCGAGGGACCTTATACGAGCAGTACTTC.

The chain recombines TRBV7-3 with TRBJ2-5, with no clear D. V lost 3 bases and J lost 1, with 9 bases in between. Per germline, CDR1 SGHTA and CDR2 FQGTGA. This CDR3 region has 14 residues. In DNA form, the CDR3 reads TGTGCCAGCAGCTTGGCAGGCCTCCAAGAGACCCAGTACTTC. Translating gives CASSLAGLQETQYF.

The chain has TRBV9 and TRBJ2-5; D possibly corresponds to TRBD1 (6 bases). The germline V gene has CDR1 SGDLS and CDR2 YYNGEE. The CDR3 is made up of 15 amino acids. Trimming took off 2 bases at V and 4 bases at J, with 15 bases between the two ends. Here the CDR3 reads CASSVTGSGLETQYF. The CDR3 region has the DNA TGTGCCAGCAGCGTTACAGGGTCTGGGTTAGAGACCCAGTACTTC.

The chain recombines TRBV5-6 with TRBJ1-6; no firm D call. V lost 1 base and J 2 bases, leaving 1 base between the germline ends. The germline gives CDR1 SGHDT, CDR2 YYEEEE. The CDR3 loop spans 13 amino acids. This CDR3 reads CASSLPYNSPLHF. The CDR3 DNA is TGTGCCAGCAGCTTGCCCTATAATTCACCCCTCCACTTT.

V and J are TRBV28 and TRBJ2-7, with D unresolved. V lost 6 bases and J lost 5, with 11 bases in between. Looked up from germline, CDR1 is MDHEN and CDR2 is SYDVKM. The CDR3 covers 12 residues. The CDR3 here is CASSLTPDEQYF. The DNA for the CDR3 is TGTGCCAGCAGCCTGACACCGGACGAGCAGTACTTC. The full variable domain, completed using reference TRBV28 and TRBJ2-7, is DVKVTQSSRYLVKRTGEKVFLECVQDMDHENMFWYRQDPGLGLRLIYFSYDVKMKEKGDIPEGYSVSREKKERFSLILESASTNQTSMYLCASSLTPDEQYFGPGTRLTVT.

Only a few counts were recorded for this clone. This chain uses TRBV7-3 with TRBJ1-1; D gene ambiguous. Germline values: CDR1 SGHTA, CDR2 FQGTGA. V lost 0 bases, J lost 2 bases, and 4 bases lay in between. This CDR3 has 13 residues. The CDR3 region has the DNA TGTGCCAGCAGCTTAACAGCTAACACTGAAGCTTTCTTT. Translated: CASSLTANTEAFF.

The chain employs TRBV27 and TRBJ2-3, with D maybe TRBD2 (6 bases). Germline V gene data show CDR1 as MNHEY and CDR2 as SMNVEV (reference sequence). The V gene lost 6 bases and the J gene lost 0 bases, with 13 bases spanning the gap. CDR3 length equals 15 residues. CDR3 bases: TGTGCCAGCAGACCCCGCGGGGCGAGCACAGATACGCAGTATTTT. As protein: CASRPRGASTDTQYF.